The following is a T cell receptor beta chain sequence with its context. This clone's antigen is unknown. Per-base qualities were not stored, and no clone one base away is much larger. The data originate from a study of blood T cell repertoires in COVID-19 (dated by TCRdb to about 2020). A note on the overall study: Collaborator samples came from the United States, Italy and Spain and covered acute and convalescent phases of COVID-19. The prospective study material was composed of cDNA or gDNA derived from T cells, B-cell-depleted T cells, or PBMCs. Deeply sampled blood TCRbeta repertoires from subjects exposed to, actively infected with, or recovered from COVID-19 were included in the dataset. The repertoires were released in a freely available public database meant as a resource for research on the immune response to SARS-CoV-2. Samples were obtained from the ongoing ImmuneRACE study (first 160 participants) and from 1,254 subjects provided by 6 global collaborators. Sample metadata almost always included a de-identified subject ID, COVID-19 status, age in years and sex. Where available, HLA class I and class II types were obtained from metadata supplied by the sample provider rather than from assay-based typing.

Enrolling through a virtual design, the prospective study's participants ranged in age from roughly 18 to 89 years and lived across approximately 25 United States geographic areas. To assign participants to cohorts, the prospective study relied on clinical history that participants themselves reported in a screening survey and a study questionnaire. ImmuneRACE Cohort 3 recovered participants were defined by two consecutive negative NP/OP PCR tests, healthcare professional clearance, or symptom resolution. Mobile phlebotomists in the prospective study collected whole blood, serum and a nasopharyngeal or oropharyngeal swab from every participant. Prospective study participants could optionally give additional blood draws and questionnaires over an approximately 2-month period. Prospective study blood samples were shipped either frozen or at room temperature before DNA extraction. The paper's findings and limits, for the study overall: Clinical and demographic metadata were provided uncurated, with the amount varying by source and participant.

TCRbeta CDR3 regions were amplified from genomic DNA using the immunoSEQ Assay, a bias-controlled multiplex PCR. The paper's processing steps were these. Nucleated cell counts per sample were estimated from amplification of reference gene primers within the assay. To quantify the absolute abundance of each unique TCRbeta CDR3 rearrangement, sequence reads were collapsed and filtered. Productive Simpson clonality was computed per sample as the square root of Simpson's diversity index over productive rearrangements. Sourced from immuneACCESS, this table was stored by TCRdb with only in-frame sequences that have V and J called. A share of the clones is absent; for the studies checked, an unresolved V gene accounts for under half, and the remainder has no known explanation. For V, J and clone size, that table is used; D and trimming come from the DNA. The sample contains a few hundred thousand clones, roughly 84% of them found a single time. Jointly, the top ten make up 2.5% to 3% of the sample.

This TCR was recovered from a woman in her twenties or thirties who had recovered from COVID-19. Sequences were obtained from PBMCs or T cells enriched from blood (not recorded which).

Read as DNA, the sequence is TGTGCCAGCAGCCTTCGGGGAGGGGACTCCTACGAGCAGTACTTC. This encodes CASSLRGGDSYEQYF. Recombination connected TRBV7-8 to TRBJ2-7, with 7 middle bases fitting TRBD2. The CDR3 runs 15 amino acids, cysteine and phenylalanine included. This entry keeps only the CDR3 DNA: 45 bases, framed from base 1. Per the germline V gene, SGHVS is the CDR1 and FQNEAQ is the CDR2. The germline V end is reduced by 5 bases and the J end by 0 bases; junction bases left unmatched: 7. Where the CDR3 stops, the reference TRBV7-8 and TRBJ2-7 genes take over; the full variable domain is GAGVSQSPRYKVAKRGQDVALRCDPISGHVSLFWYQQALGQGPEFLTYFQNEAQLDKSGLPSDRFFAERPEGSVSTLKIQRTQQEDSAVYLCASSLRGGDSYEQYFGPGTRLTVT.